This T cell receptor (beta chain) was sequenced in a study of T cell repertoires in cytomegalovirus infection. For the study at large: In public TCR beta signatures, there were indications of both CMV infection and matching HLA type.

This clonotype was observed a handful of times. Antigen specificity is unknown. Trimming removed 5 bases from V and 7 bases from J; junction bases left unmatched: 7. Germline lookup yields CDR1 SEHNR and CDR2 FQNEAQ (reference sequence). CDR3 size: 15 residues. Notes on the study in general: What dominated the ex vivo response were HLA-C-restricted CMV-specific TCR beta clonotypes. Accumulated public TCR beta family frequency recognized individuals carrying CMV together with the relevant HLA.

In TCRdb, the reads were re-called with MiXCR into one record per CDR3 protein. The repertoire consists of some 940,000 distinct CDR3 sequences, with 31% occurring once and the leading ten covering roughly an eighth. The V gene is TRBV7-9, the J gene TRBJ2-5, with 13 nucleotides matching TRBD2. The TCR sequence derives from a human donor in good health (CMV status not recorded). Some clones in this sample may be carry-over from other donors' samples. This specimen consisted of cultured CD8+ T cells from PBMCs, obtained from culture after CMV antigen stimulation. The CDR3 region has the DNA TGTGCCAGCAGCCTACTAGCGGGGGGGGATACGACCCAGTACTTC. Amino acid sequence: CASSLLAGGDTTQYF.